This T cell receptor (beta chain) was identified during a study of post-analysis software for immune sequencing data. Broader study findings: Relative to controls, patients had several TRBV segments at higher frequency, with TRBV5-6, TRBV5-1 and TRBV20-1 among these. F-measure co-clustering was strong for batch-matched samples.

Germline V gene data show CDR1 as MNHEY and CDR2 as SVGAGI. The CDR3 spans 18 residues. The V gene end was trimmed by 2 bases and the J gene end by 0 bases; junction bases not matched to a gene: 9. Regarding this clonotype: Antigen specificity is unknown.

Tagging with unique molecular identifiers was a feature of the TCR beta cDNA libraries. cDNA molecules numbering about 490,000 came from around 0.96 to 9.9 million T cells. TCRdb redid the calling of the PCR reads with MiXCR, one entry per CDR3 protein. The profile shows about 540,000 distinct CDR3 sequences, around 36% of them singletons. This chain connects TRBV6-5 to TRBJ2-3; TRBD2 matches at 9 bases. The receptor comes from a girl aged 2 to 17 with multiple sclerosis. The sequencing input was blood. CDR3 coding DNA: TGTGCCAGCAGTTACCGAGCTAGCGGGGTCTCTAGCACAGATACGCAGTATTTT. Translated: CASSYRASGVSSTDTQYF.